This T cell receptor (beta chain) emerged from a study of shared clonotypes between healthy human individuals (dated by TCRdb to the early 2020s). Regarding the research as a whole: A couple of women and three men aged 18 to 49 years were included in the cohort. For each donor, CD4 naive and CD4 memory were each run on three plates, CD8 naive on two plates, and CD8 memory on one plate. To estimate repertoire size and how much clonotype sharing occurs between individuals, the study deeply sequenced the blood TCR repertoires of several healthy adults. To increase sequencing depth and limit assay-specific biases, TCR repertoire library preparation and sequencing were carried out by different laboratories using diverse techniques. Leukapheresis yielded between about 0.9 and 9 billion PBMCs per donor.

Using the deep immunoSEQ assay, multiplex PCR amplified TCR CDR3 regions from genomic DNA. Extracted genomic DNA from each cell subset was distributed evenly across all wells of several immunoSEQ 96-well plates, and each plate was treated as a replicate. For sorted subsets, about 220 ng of genomic DNA, equivalent to 30,000 or so T cell genomes, went into each replicate PCR. The purified libraries were quantified using a Qubit 3.0 fluorometer, sized with a Bioanalyzer 2100, and then quantified again using the KAPA Library Quantification kit. Each immunoSEQ 96-well plate was sequenced on its own single-read 150-cycle Illumina NextSeq 550 flow cell. The source study handled its data this way. Because the immunoSEQ output included only junctional sequences and no quality scores, the filtering could not be the same as the filtering used for full-length reads. Sequences were annotated with PyIR, a Python wrapper for IgBLAST v1.9, using IMGT germline references to assign V/J genes and CDR3. Reads were filtered out if the reads had weak V/J assignments (E-value above 1e-6), no CDR3, stop codons, out-of-frame junctions, or ambiguous translated residues. A V3J clonotype was defined by an identical inferred V gene, J gene, and CDR3 amino acid sequence. To compute the percentage overlap between repertoires, the number of shared unique clonotypes was divided by the size of the smaller repertoire. Richness of each repertoire was evaluated using RTK rarefaction, the Chao1 estimator, and Recon v2.1 estimates of unobserved clonotypes. Generation probabilities were computed with OLGA for all TCRbeta clonotypes obtained by the gDNA method from four donors. The table comes from immuneACCESS by way of TCRdb, which keeps in-frame sequences with V and J called. Part of the clones is missing from these tables; in studies checked, under half for an unresolved V gene and the rest for unknown reasons. Clone size and V and J calls were adopted from that table, with D and trimming inferred from the DNA. The sample data list about 2.5 million clones, and about nine tenths of these were observed just once. More than 0.35% of the sample goes to the ten largest clones.

The donors were healthy, HIV-negative adults with no recently reported acute infections or vaccinations. All donors were Caucasian adults living in Nashville, Tennessee, USA. Magnetic negative selection was used to enrich CD4+ T cells, after which naive cells were positively selected on CD45RA and the negative fraction became the memory subset. After blood collection by leukapheresis, PBMCs were isolated using Ficoll-Histopaque density gradient centrifugation and then cryopreserved in the vapor phase of liquid nitrogen. Purity and quantity of every magnetically sorted T cell population were checked by analytical flow cytometry. Genomic DNA was isolated from each sorted fraction and quantified by UV absorbance on a Nanodrop 2000c. Here is what the overall study found, with its caveats: Pairwise subsampling indicated that sequencing depth was expected to affect the degree of clonotype sharing among donors. Higher generation probabilities were observed for clonotypes shared by all four sorted-subset donors than for non-shared clonotypes. Naive subsets generally had larger estimated clonotype richness than memory subsets did. Because the study included only a small number of donors, the genetic and exposure-history diversity represented was limited. Only blood was sampled, and tissue TCR repertoires likely differ from those in blood. Even with the large sequencing depth, rarefaction of the sorted-subset datasets indicated that sequencing was incomplete. Sharing across several donors was observed for 5% to 6.5% of naive CD4, 3.5% of naive CD8, roughly 2.3% of memory CD4, and less than 0.45% of memory CD8 clonotypes.

According to the germline V gene, CDR1 reads KGHSH and CDR2 reads LQKENI. The CDR3 numbers 15 residues from cysteine through phenylalanine. Only the CDR3 region is kept as DNA, spanning 45 bases read in frame from base 1. Deletion took 6 bases off V and 0 bases off J, with a span of 12 bases between the germline ends. With respect to this clone: It lacks a known antigen. Base-call qualities are not available, and no considerably larger clone is one nucleotide away.

This clonotype was obtained from a man aged 18 to 30 in good health. Some clones in this sample may be carry-over from other donors' samples. The sample consisted of naive CD4+ T cells from PBMCs. The intended sense of this specimen's cell subset or site label: CD45RA+ positively selected. The chain couples TRBV18 to TRBJ2-1; the D gene is perhaps TRBD1, from 6 matching bases. The sequenced DNA is TGTGCCAGCTCCCAACAGGGAAGCTCCTACAATGAGCAGTTCTTC. Its translation is CASSQQGSSYNEQFF.